The subject of this entry is one T cell receptor beta chain. The antigen it binds to is not known. No clone much larger than this one lies a single base away; base qualities are absent. The source of the sample is a study of blood T cell repertoires in COVID-19 (dated by TCRdb to about 2020). Background for the entire study: Samples from collaborators originated in the United States, Italy and Spain and spanned both the acute and convalescent phases of COVID-19. The material from the prospective study consisted of cDNA or gDNA derived from T cells, B-cell-depleted T cells, or PBMCs. Deeply sampled blood TCRbeta repertoires from subjects exposed to, actively infected with, or recovered from COVID-19 were included in the dataset. The repertoires were made available in a free public database intended to serve as a resource for research on the immune response to SARS-CoV-2. The samples were drawn from the first 160 participants of the ongoing ImmuneRACE study and from about 1,200 subjects provided by 6 global collaborators. Sample metadata almost always included a de-identified subject ID, COVID-19 status, age in years and sex. Where available, HLA class I and class II types were obtained from metadata supplied by the sample provider rather than from assay-based typing.

Here is what the overall study found, with its caveats: Clinical and demographic metadata were provided uncurated, with the amount varying by source and participant.

Collaborating institutions collected whole blood in K2EDTA tubes following their own protocols. Collaborator samples were shipped for TCRbeta analysis as frozen whole blood, isolated PBMCs, or DNA extracted from either sample type. TCRbeta CDR3 regions were amplified from genomic DNA by means of the immunoSEQ Assay, a bias-controlled multiplex PCR. The study's processing was this. Nucleated cell counts per sample were estimated from amplification of reference gene primers within the assay. To quantify the absolute abundance of each unique TCRbeta CDR3 rearrangement, sequence reads were collapsed and filtered. For each sample, productive Simpson clonality was calculated as the square root of Simpson's diversity index over productive rearrangements. TCRdb mirrors the immuneACCESS table, restricted to in-frame sequences. Some clones are absent from its copies; in checked studies, under half trace to an unresolved V gene, and the reason for the others is unknown. V, J and clone size are taken as reported in that table, and D and trimming were inferred from the DNA itself. In all, the sample holds over 200,000 clones, and over 70% of those were seen once. 27% of the sample comes from the top ten.

Looking up the germline V gene (reference sequence) yields CDR1 LNHDA and CDR2 SQIVND. The CDR3, from cysteine to phenylalanine, totals 12 residues. Just CDR3 DNA is preserved here, 36 bases in frame from base 1. V is cut by 3 bases and J by 5 bases, and the space between the germline ends is 7 bases. The sequenced sample was peripheral blood. The sequence joins TRBV19 to TRBJ1-2; the D gene remains uncertain. The TCR comes from a man in his forties or fifties with acute or convalescent COVID-19. CDR3 region: CASSMREYGYTF. The DNA sequence reads TGTGCCAGTAGTATGAGGGAGTATGGCTACACCTTC.